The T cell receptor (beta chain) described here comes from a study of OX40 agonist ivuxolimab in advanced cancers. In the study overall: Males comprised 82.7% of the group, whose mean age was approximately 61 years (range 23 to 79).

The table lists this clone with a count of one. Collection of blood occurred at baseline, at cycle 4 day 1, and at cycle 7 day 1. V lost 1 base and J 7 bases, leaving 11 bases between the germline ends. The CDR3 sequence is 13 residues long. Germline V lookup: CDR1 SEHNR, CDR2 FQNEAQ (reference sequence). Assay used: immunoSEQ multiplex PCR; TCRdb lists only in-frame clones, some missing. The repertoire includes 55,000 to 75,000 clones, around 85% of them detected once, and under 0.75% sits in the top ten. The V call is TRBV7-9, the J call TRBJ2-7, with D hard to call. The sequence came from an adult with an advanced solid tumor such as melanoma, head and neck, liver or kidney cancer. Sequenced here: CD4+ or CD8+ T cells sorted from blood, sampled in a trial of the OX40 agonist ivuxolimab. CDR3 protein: CASSLGPYREQYF. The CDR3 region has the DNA TGTGCCAGCAGCTTAGGGCCTTATCGGGAGCAGTACTTC.